These T cell receptor beta chains were read from a single sample in a study of breast tumors, draining lymph nodes, adjacent tissues. TCRdb fed the multiplex PCR reads into MiXCR, producing one record per CDR3 protein. The sample holds 150,000 to 200,000 distinct CDR3 sequences, over 25% seen once. The specimen was axillary lymph node tissue. Every receptor here comes from a female donor with breast cancer. Some clones in this sample may be carry-over from other donors' samples. The CDR3 runs from the conserved cysteine through the conserved F or W. Fields, in order: J gene, D gene, clone size, V gene, CDR3 protein, CDR3 DNA. D genes are given only for firm matches. Size tells how often a clone was seen (once, few, many) or the class of an expanded clone, and some rows leave it out.

>TRBJ2-7|TRBD2|NA|TRBV9
CASSVETSGPYEQYF
TGTGCCAGCAGCGTAGAGACTAGCGGACCCTACGAGCAGTACTTC
>TRBJ2-7|NA|many|TRBV29-1
CSVGTASPNEQYF
TGCAGCGTGGGGACCGCATCCCCCAACGAGCAGTACTTC
>TRBJ2-3|NA|once|TRBV7-9
CASSGGGPQYF
TGTGCCAGCAGTGGGGGGGGGCCGCAGTATTTT
>TRBJ1-1|NA|NA|TRBV7-8
CASSVQGRVTEAFF
TGTGCCAGCAGCGTTCAGGGAAGGGTTACTGAAGCTTTCTTT
>TRBJ2-5|NA|many|TRBV9
CASSLGLNQETQYF
TGTGCCAGCAGCCTAGGACTAAACCAAGAGACCCAGTACTTC
>TRBJ1-2|TRBD1|once|TRBV7-9
CASSLVRDSRIYGCTF
TGTGCCAGCAGCTTAGTTAGGGACAGCCGCATTTATGGCTGCACCTTC
>TRBJ1-2|NA|many|TRBV7-2
CASSQPGALRGYTF
TGTGCCAGCAGCCAGCCGGGGGCCTTGCGAGGCTACACCTTC
>TRBJ1-1|NA|NA|TRBV18
CASSSRMGEAFF
TGTGCCAGCTCATCGAGGATGGGTGAAGCTTTCTTT
>TRBJ2-5|NA|many|TRBV19
CASKPGHQETQYF
TGTGCCAGTAAACCGGGACATCAAGAGACCCAGTACTTC
>TRBJ2-7|NA|many|TRBV12-3/TRBV12-4
CASSSTHEQYF
TGTGCCAGCAGTTCTACCCACGAGCAGTACTTC
>TRBJ2-5|NA|many|TRBV15
CATSRELQETQYF
TGTGCCACCAGCAGAGAATTGCAAGAGACCCAGTACTTC
>TRBJ2-1|NA|NA|TRBV6-1
CASSVLRAGNNEQFF
TGTGCCAGCAGTGTTTTGAGGGCCGGAAACAATGAGCAGTTCTTC
>TRBJ2-4|TRBD2|many|TRBV20-1
CSALLAGGPSVKNIQYF
TGCAGTGCTCTCCTAGCGGGGGGGCCTAGTGTCAAAAACATTCAGTACTTC
>TRBJ2-1|TRBD1|NA|TRBV7-2
CASRDGTGDNEQFF
TGTGCCAGCAGGGACGGGACAGGGGACAATGAGCAGTTCTTC
>TRBJ1-1|NA|NA|TRBV4-1
CASSQVASEAFF
TGCGCCAGCAGCCAAGTCGCGTCGGAAGCTTTCTTT
>TRBJ2-5|NA|NA|TRBV5-6
CASSLVDASQETQYF
TGTGCCAGCAGCTTGGTGGACGCGTCCCAAGAGACCCAGTACTTC
>TRBJ2-2|NA|few|TRBV18
CASSPRGGEGGELFF
TGTGCCAGCTCCCCAAGGGGGGGCGAAGGCGGGGAGCTGTTTTTT
>TRBJ2-1|TRBD2|many|TRBV7-9
CASSLGLAGDNEQFF
TGTGCCAGCAGCTTAGGGTTAGCGGGGGACAATGAGCAGTTCTTC
>TRBJ2-7|NA|many|TRBV20-1
CSARERGEQYF
TGCAGTGCTAGAGAAAGGGGCGAGCAGTACTTC
>TRBJ2-2|NA|many|TRBV12-3/TRBV12-4
CASGPTAYTGELFF
TGTGCCAGCGGCCCTACAGCCTACACCGGGGAGCTGTTTTTT
>TRBJ1-4|NA|many|TRBV14
CATSDPRNEKLFF
TGTGCCACCTCAGACCCGAGGAATGAAAAACTGTTTTTT
>TRBJ2-5|NA|many|TRBV20-1
CSAREGLEEETQYF
TGCAGTGCTAGAGAGGGACTGGAAGAAGAGACCCAGTACTTC
>TRBJ1-2|NA|few|TRBV28
CASRRNEISNYGYTF
TGTGCCAGCAGACGCAATGAGATCTCTAACTATGGCTACACCTTC
>TRBJ1-5|NA|few|TRBV6-5
CASRPRGSSNQPQHF
TGTGCCAGCAGGCCCCGGGGGAGCTCGAATCAGCCCCAGCATTTT
>TRBJ1-2|TRBD1|many|TRBV6-1
CASRFLDREHGYTF
TGTGCCAGCAGGTTTTTGGACAGGGAACATGGCTACACCTTC
>TRBJ2-5|TRBD2|many|TRBV30
CACSGGPETQYF
TGTGCCTGCTCGGGGGGGCCGGAGACCCAGTACTTC
>TRBJ2-5|NA|few|TRBV27
CASSLGTFGETQYF
TGTGCCAGCAGTTTAGGAACCTTCGGGGAGACCCAGTACTTC
>TRBJ1-5|NA|NA|TRBV2
CASRGGGETQHF
TGTGCCAGCAGGGGGGGAGGGGAGACCCAGCATTTT
>TRBJ2-1|NA|many|TRBV7-3
CASSSGGLREQFF
TGTGCCAGCAGCTCTGGCGGCCTCCGGGAGCAGTTCTTC
>TRBJ1-1|NA|NA|TRBV5-5
CASSSQGQRPMNTEAFF
TGTGCCAGCAGCTCCCAGGGTCAGCGACCTATGAACACTGAAGCTTTCTTT
>TRBJ2-7|NA|many|TRBV7-9
CASSPGSGINEQYF
TGTGCCAGCAGCCCCGGGTCGGGGATCAACGAGCAGTACTTC
>TRBJ2-1|TRBD2|NA|TRBV7-9
CASSARNPGTSGSGEQFF
TGTGCCAGCAGTGCTAGAAACCCCGGGACTAGCGGGAGTGGTGAGCAGTTCTTC
>TRBJ1-2|NA|NA|TRBV7-9
CASSPGPGAGNTF
TGTGCCAGCAGCCCAGGGCCCGGCGCGGGAAACACCTTC
>TRBJ1-1|NA|NA|TRBV5-1
CASSLGGLSDTEAFF
TGCGCCAGCAGCTTGGGGGGTCTGAGTGACACTGAAGCTTTCTTT
>TRBJ2-5|NA|NA|TRBV2
CASSEALRGYSETQYF
TGTGCCAGCAGTGAAGCGCTTCGGGGATATAGCGAGACCCAGTACTTC
>TRBJ1-4|NA|many|TRBV6-5
CASRRVANEKLFF
TGTGCCAGCCGAAGAGTTGCTAATGAAAAACTGTTTTTT
>TRBJ1-4|NA|many|TRBV15
CATSGGLNEKLFF
TGTGCCACCAGCGGGGGACTCAATGAAAAACTGTTTTTT
>TRBJ2-7|NA|many|TRBV5-1
CASSLDGQRAYEQYF
TGCGCCAGCAGCTTGGACGGACAGAGAGCCTACGAGCAGTACTTC
>TRBJ2-7|TRBD2|many|TRBV20-1
CSARDRPVAGQYF
TGCAGTGCTAGAGACAGGCCTGTAGCGGGGCAGTACTTC
>TRBJ2-1|TRBD2|NA|TRBV7-2
CASTPSWVTFVGGRAQESYNEQFF
TGTGCCAGCACACCTAGTTGGGTGACCTTCGTAGGCGGGAGGGCCCAAGAGTCCTACAATGAGCAGTTCTTC
>TRBJ1-5|NA|many|TRBV19
CASSRGRSNQPQHF
TGTGCCAGTAGTCGGGGTAGAAGCAATCAGCCCCAGCATTTT
>TRBJ2-5|NA|once|TRBV15
CATSGSGQEETQYF
TGTGCCACCAGCGGCTCGGGACAAGAAGAGACCCAGTACTTC
>TRBJ1-5|NA|NA|TRBV7-9
CAGSPGSDQPQHF
TGTGCCGGCAGCCCTGGTAGCGATCAGCCCCAGCATTTT
>TRBJ2-5|TRBD2|many|TRBV20-1
CSAVAGAQETQYF
TGCAGTGCTGTAGCGGGGGCTCAAGAGACCCAGTACTTC